This TCR beta chain was retrieved from a study of monozygotic twins with inflammatory bowel disease. Overall study findings and caveats: TCRbeta inverse Simpson diversity was decreased in IBD patients versus healthy co-twins. Fewer shared clonotypes with others were found in IBD patients than in healthy twins, especially with disease activity.

Germline CDR1 is LNHDA and CDR2 is SQIVND (reference sequence). CDR3 length equals 16 residues. In regard to this clonotype: What it binds is not known.

Eight separate reactions per sample yielded the cDNA. Each UMI, carrying a 6-nucleotide sample barcode, came from template switching. With the 5' RACE reads reprocessed, TCRdb shows one record per CDR3 protein and no DNA. This sample's clone table lists 300,000 to 400,000 distinct CDR3 sequences. The V gene is TRBV19, the J gene TRBJ1-5; checking the TCRdb D call of TRBD1 is not possible without DNA. The sequencing sample was made of blood. The sequence derives from a human donor with ulcerative colitis or Crohn's disease, or a healthy co-twin of an affected twin (not recorded which). The CDR3 spells CASSIEQGYSNQPQHF.